Described below is a single TCR beta chain sequence and its context. As yet, its antigen is unknown. V lost 4 bases, J lost 4 bases, and 11 bases lay in between. This CDR3 spans 14 amino acids. CDR1 and CDR2 from the germline V gene are KGHDR and SFDVKD. The entry originates in a study of T-cell memory formation after mild COVID-19. Study conclusions and caveats: CM and EM subsets held most contracting CD4+ clones; EMRA held CD8+ ones. Pre-infection memory showed some responding clones, and this suggested that cross-reactive memory joined.

From the 5' RACE reads, TCRdb called clonotypes with MiXCR, one entry per CDR3 protein. The table lists hundreds of thousands of distinct CDR3 sequences, roughly 15% of them singletons, with about a fifth in the top ten. The TCR comes from a man aged 18-30 years who had mild COVID-19 (a few samples of this study predate the infection). Cell type and time point are not known. The V and J genes are TRBV24-1 and TRBJ2-3; TRBD1 is a possible D gene (6 bases). The sequenced material came from PBMCs or a T cell subset sorted from them (not recorded which). CDR3 DNA: TGTGCCACCAGTGACCCAGGGGCCGCAGATACGCAGTATTTT. It is translated as CATSDPGAADTQYF.